This T cell receptor beta chain was captured in a study of memory CD4+ T cells and cytomegalovirus serostatus. At the level of the study: Healthy Belgian adult donors included under ten CMV-positive and approximately 25 CMV-negative people. Study conclusions and caveats: Median bootstrapped AUC for CMV status was roughly 0.95 originally, just under 0.93 US-trained. Suggested: most of the CMV-linked TCR signature lies in CD4+ memory cells. Of 150 to 200 reported CMV TCRbeta sequences, around 63 were found in memory CD4+ repertoires.

A note on this clone: Antigen specificity is unknown.

The sort gate was single viable CD3+CD4+CD8-CD45RO+ cells for memory CD4+ T cells. Sequenced by immunoSEQ multiplex PCR; TCRdb stores in-frame clones only, minus some. The sample has some 56,000 clones; 82% are singletons. Germline V lookup: CDR1 WSHSY, CDR2 SAAADI. V was clipped by 3 bases and J by 0 bases, with 18 bases between them. There are 17 residues in the CDR3. V usage is TRBV10-2 and J usage is TRBJ2-7, with D possibly matching TRBD1 (7 bases). What was sequenced was memory CD4+ T cells from blood. This TCR derives from an adult in good health and CMV-seronegative. CDR3 protein: CASSDGVQGTRSYEQYF. The CDR3 DNA reads as TGCGCCAGCAGTGACGGGGTACAGGGGACTCGCTCCTACGAGCAGTACTTC.